This TCR beta chain was sequenced during a study of blood T cells in healthy people across ages. Points from the study as a whole: The CMV status of each donor remained undetermined, and this could have confounded shifts in expanded clonotypes. Diversity estimated from one million T cells was considered an underestimate.

In its sample, this clonotype was seen a few times. Its antigen is still unknown. Roughly 10 milliliters of peripheral blood were drawn from each donor. Total RNA extracted from each sample amounted to at least 5 micrograms. PCR was performed a second time for about 7 to 11 cycles using a sample-barcoded 5' primer and a J-beta primer mix. One entry per CDR3 protein results from TCRdb running MiXCR on the 5' RACE reads. The table lists 1,500,000 or so distinct CDR3 sequences, approximately 59% of them singletons. The TCR was taken from a man aged 18 to 30 in good health. Sequenced sample: blood.

This CDR3 reads CASSLRGLPHYEQYF. CDR3 sequence (DNA): TGTGCCAGCAGTTTAAGGGGCCTACCCCACTACGAGCAGTACTTC. J is TRBJ2-5 and V is TRBV12-3 or TRBV12-4, with D possibly TRBD1 on 5 matching bases. The closer fit of TRBJ2-7 to the DNA end suggests the J call may be wrong. The CDR3 totals 15 residues.